This T cell receptor (beta chain) appears in the sequencing data of a study of Ad26.COV2.S vaccination and SARS-CoV-2 variants. Looking at the study overall: Ad26.COV2.S shots went into the muscle once or twice, 56 days apart.

The sample's treatment: about 20 received Ad26.COV2.S at low or high dose, single or two shots; several received placebo; per-sample allocation not given. Samples were taken on day 63 after the first vaccine or placebo injection. General observations from the study: Substantial response breadth was reportedly seen for spike-specific CD8+ and CD4+ T cells after vaccination. Overall T cell responses may have been underestimated by the analyses of TCR breadth and depth.

Sequencing used immunoSEQ multiplex PCR; TCRdb keeps in-frame clones, though not all of them. This sample has 380,000 or so clones, with roughly 90% found just once. Germline CDR1 PRHDT, CDR2 FYEKMQ (reference sequence). V shed 5 bases and J 1 base; nucleotides not matched to a gene: 10. This CDR3 spans 17 amino acids. On this clone itself: Its specificity is unknown.

The chain joins TRBV13 to TRBJ2-2, with 7 bases fitting TRBD2. The TCR originated in a person between 18 and 65 years old who received the Ad26.COV2.S COVID-19 vaccine or a placebo. The sequenced sample was peripheral blood, obtained in a trial of Ad26.COV2.S vaccine versus placebo. CDR3 sequence: CASSPPGLRLNTGELFF. The CDR3 bases are TGTGCCAGCAGCCCACCGGGACTACGATTGAACACCGGGGAGCTGTTTTTT.